The 27 T cell receptor beta chains listed next were all sequenced from one sample in a study of T cell responses to AZD1222 COVID-19 vaccine. The protocol was immunoSEQ multiplex PCR, while the TCRdb copy is restricted to in-frame clones and leaves out a portion. The table shows some 88,000 clones, with around 92% occurring only once. Sequencing used peripheral blood, obtained on day 0 of AZD1222 vaccination. The receptors stem from an adult in good health.

This sequence joins TRBV27 and TRBJ1-3; 8 nucleotides align to TRBD1. Germline V CDR1 and CDR2: MNHEY, SMNVEV (reference sequence). V shed 5 bases, J shed 0 bases, and the junction held 6 bases outside the gene matches. The CDR3 has 16 residues. The DNA of the CDR3 is TGTGCCAGCAGTCCGACAGGGGCAAGCTCTGGAAACACCATATATTTT. It encodes CASSPTGASSGNTIYF.

Written as DNA, the CDR3 is TGTGCCAGCAGCGTAGGGAGTAGCGGGAGCGGGGAGCTGTTTTTT. Translating gives CASSVGSSGSGELFF. The V and J genes are TRBV9 and TRBJ2-2; 9 bases fit TRBD2. J lost 7 bases, V lost 0 bases, and 4 bases had no gene match. Germline assignment: CDR1 SGDLS and CDR2 YYNGEE. The length of the CDR3 is 15 residues.

This chain joins TRBV28 and TRBJ1-6; D is ambiguous. Germline V gene lookup returns CDR1 MDHEN and CDR2 SYDVKM. This CDR3 region has 14 residues. Trimming took 7 bases from V and 7 from J, leaving 14 bases between them. This chain's CDR3 is CASNVLSENSPLHF. The CDR3 DNA sequence: TGTGCCAGCAATGTTTTATCAGAAAATTCACCCCTCCACTTT. Full variable domain (remainder filled in from reference TRBV28 and TRBJ1-6): DVKVTQSSRYLVKRTGEKVFLECVQDMDHENMFWYRQDPGLGLRLIYFSYDVKMKEKGDIPEGYSVSREKKERFSLILESASTNQTSMYLCASNVLSENSPLHFGNGTRLTVT.

The V gene is TRBV15, the J gene TRBJ1-2; D not resolved. Trimming cost V 0 bases and J 5 bases, with 4 bases left between them. The CDR3 is made up of 12 amino acids. Looked up from germline, CDR1 is LNHNV and CDR2 is YYDKDF (reference sequence). This CDR3 reads CATSRDVYGYTF. The DNA of the CDR3 is TGTGCCACCAGCAGAGATGTATATGGCTACACCTTC.

J is TRBJ2-7 and V is TRBV7-9; TRBD1 might be the D (6 bases). Germline V gene data show CDR1 as SEHNR and CDR2 as FQNEAQ (reference sequence). V lost 6 bases and J lost 3, with 15 bases in between. CDR3 size: 14 residues. The DNA for the CDR3 is TGTGCCAGCAGTATCACAGGGCTCAGCTACGAGCAGTACTTC. Amino acid sequence: CASSITGLSYEQYF.

The chain employs TRBV7-2 and TRBJ2-2; tentative D call: TRBD2 (5 bases). The V and J ends lost 0 bases and 4 bases respectively, with 6 bases between them. CDR3 length: 14 residues. Germline-derived CDR1 and CDR2 are SGHTA and FQGNSA. The CDR3 here is CASSLARATGELFF. The CDR3 coding sequence is TGTGCCAGCAGCTTAGCGAGGGCCACCGGGGAGCTGTTTTTT.

J is TRBJ1-6 and V is TRBV2, with 8 positions matching TRBD1. The CDR3 totals 16 residues. CDR1 is SNHLY, CDR2 FYNNEI, per germline. The J segment lost 5 bases and the V segment lost 6 bases, leaving 9 bases of the junction unmatched. The DNA of the CDR3 is TGTGCCAGCAGCCTCGGACAGGGCATAAATAATTCACCCCTCCACTTT. Encoded protein: CASSLGQGINNSPLHF. Complete variable domain (other parts from reference TRBV2 and TRBJ1-6): EPEVTQTPSHQVTQMGQEVILRCVPISNHLYFYWYRQILGQKVEFLVSFYNNEISEKSEIFDDQFSVERPDGSNFTLKIRSTKLEDSAMYFCASSLGQGINNSPLHFGNGTRLTVT.

The chain joins TRBV28 to TRBJ1-2; 8 nucleotides align to TRBD1. Germline assignment: CDR1 MDHEN and CDR2 SYDVKM. After removal of 6 bases from V and 5 bases from J, the junction contained 2 bases not matched to a gene. CDR3 size: 12 residues. In DNA form, the CDR3 reads TGTGCCAGCAGCGGACAGGGATATGGCTACACCTTC. Its protein product is CASSGQGYGYTF.

The sample holds one count of this clone. The chain has TRBV6-5 and TRBJ1-2; D unclear. The CDR3 is 14 residues long. Trimming took 6 bases from V and 3 from J, leaving 14 bases between them. From germline, CDR1 is MNHEY and CDR2 SVGAGI. The CDR3 region is CASSRNPGYYGYTF. DNA of the CDR3: TGTGCCAGCAGCCGTAATCCGGGCTACTATGGCTACACCTTC.

The chain has TRBV6-5 and TRBJ2-1, with 9 nucleotides matching TRBD2. Trimming cost V 5 bases and J 6 bases; bases outside gene matches: 8. CDR3 length equals 15 residues. Germline values: CDR1 MNHEY, CDR2 SVGAGI. This chain's CDR3 is CASSTKTSGGNEQFF. The CDR3 region has the DNA TGTGCCAGCAGTACAAAGACTAGCGGAGGCAATGAGCAGTTCTTC.

This chain links TRBV5-1 with TRBJ2-2; D is tentatively TRBD1 or TRBD2 (6 bases each). This CDR3 spans 15 amino acids. The V end lost 1 base, the J end lost 4 bases, and 11 bases lay between the germline ends. Per the germline V gene, CDR1 is SGHRS and CDR2 is YFSETQ. CDR3 nucleotide sequence: TGCGCCAGCAGCTTGTCGGGGGCGCGCACCGGGGAGCTGTTTTTT. Protein product: CASSLSGARTGELFF. Combining the CDR3 with reference TRBV5-1 and TRBJ2-2 gives the whole variable domain KAGVTQTPRYLIKTRGQQVTLSCSPISGHRSVSWYQQTPGQGLQFLFEYFSETQRNKGNFPGRFSGRQFSNSRSEMNVSTLELGDSALYLCASSLSGARTGELFFGEGSRLTVL.

The CDR3 DNA reads TGTGCCAGCAGGGAACCAGAGGGGACTGAAGCTTTCTTT. Translating gives CASREPEGTEAFF. V usage is TRBV2 and J usage is TRBJ1-1; tentatively, D is TRBD1 (5 bases). The CDR3 runs 13 residues. The germline V gene encodes CDR1 SNHLY and CDR2 FYNNEI. V shed 6 bases and J shed 5 bases, with 13 bases lying between them.

The rearrangement joins TRBV7-2 to TRBJ1-2; D call uncertain. CDR1 and CDR2 (germline): SGHTA, FQGNSA. V was trimmed by 3 bases and J by 2 bases, leaving 7 bases between them. This CDR3 contains 13 residues. The CDR3 DNA reads TGTGCCAGCAGCTTTTCGGGGAACTATGGCTACACCTTC. It encodes CASSFSGNYGYTF.

The chain uses TRBV29-1 and TRBJ1-6, with no clear D. Germline CDR1 reads SQVTM; CDR2 reads ANQGSEA. The CDR3 extends over 13 amino acids. Trimming took off 5 bases at V and 5 bases at J, with 10 bases between the two ends. The CDR3 loop reads CSVMARHNSPLHF. CDR3 DNA sequence: TGCAGCGTTATGGCCAGACATAATTCACCCCTCCACTTT. Drawing the rest from reference TRBV29-1 and TRBJ1-6, the complete variable domain is SAVISQKPSRDICQRGTSLTIQCQVDSQVTMMFWYRQQPGQSLTLIATANQGSEATYESGFVIDKFPISRPNLTFSTLTVSNMSPEDSSIYLCSVMARHNSPLHFGNGTRLTVT.

The rearrangement links TRBV28 to TRBJ2-6; D call uncertain. V lost 5 bases to trimming and J lost 0 bases, with 8 bases between them. From germline, CDR1 is MDHEN and CDR2 SYDVKM. This CDR3 comprises 15 residues. The CDR3 sequence: CASSLRFSGANVLTF. The CDR3 DNA reads TGTGCCAGCAGTCTCAGGTTCTCTGGGGCCAACGTCCTGACTTTC.

The chain employs TRBV27 and TRBJ1-5; tentatively, D is TRBD1 (6 bases). CDR3 length equals 14 residues. Trimming took 2 bases from V and 7 from J, leaving 12 bases between them. Germline assignment: CDR1 MNHEY and CDR2 SMNVEV (reference sequence). The CDR3, as DNA: TGTGCCAGCAGTTTAAGCGTAGGGGGACAGCCCCAGCATTTT. As protein: CASSLSVGGQPQHF.

The V call is TRBV28, the J call TRBJ2-7; 7 bases agree with TRBD2. V shed 6 bases, J shed 0 bases, and the junction held 8 bases outside the gene matches. From germline, CDR1 is MDHEN and CDR2 SYDVKM. CDR3 length: 15 amino acids. The CDR3 loop is CASSHGGRASYEQYF. CDR3 nucleotide sequence: TGTGCCAGCAGCCACGGGGGGAGGGCCTCCTACGAGCAGTACTTC.

V gene TRBV28 combines with J gene TRBJ2-3; the D gene is possibly TRBD1 (6 bases). The CDR3 is 18 residues long. Trimming removed 5 bases from V and 6 bases from J, with 27 bases in between. In germline, CDR1 is MDHEN, CDR2 SYDVKM. CDR3 sequence reads: CASSPPHLVGVRGDTQYF. CDR3 nucleotide sequence: TGTGCCAGCAGTCCGCCCCACCTGGTGGGGGTAAGGGGGGATACGCAGTATTTT.

This chain joins TRBV19 and TRBJ1-1, with TRBD1 identical over 7 bases. V lost 2 bases and J lost 6; bases outside the gene matches: 3. This CDR3 is built from 13 residues. Germline-derived CDR1 and CDR2 are LNHDA and SQIVND (reference sequence). CDR3 bases: TGTGCCAGTAGTATAACGGACAGGCCTGAAGCTTTCTTT. Its protein is CASSITDRPEAFF.

The chain has TRBV2 and TRBJ2-7; possible D gene TRBD1, 5 bases. The CDR3 covers 13 residues. Trimming cost V 2 bases and J 6 bases, with 11 bases left between them. The germline gives CDR1 SNHLY, CDR2 FYNNEI. The CDR3 nucleotides read TGTGCCAGCAGTGAAAGGGGAAGGATCGAGCAGTACTTC. It translates to CASSERGRIEQYF.

The chain has TRBV30 and TRBJ2-7; 10 bases are a match to TRBD1. CDR1 and CDR2 from the germline V gene are GTSNPN and SVGIG (reference sequence). With V trimmed by 3 bases and J by 3 bases, 2 bases remained unmatched. This CDR3 contains 13 residues. The CDR3 spells CAWRGTGVYEQYF. CDR3 nucleotide sequence: TGTGCCTGGAGGGGGACAGGGGTCTACGAGCAGTACTTC.

The J gene is TRBJ2-1, the V gene TRBV6-5; TRBD2 is a possible D gene (6 bases). The CDR3 runs to 13 residues. V shed 2 bases and J shed 10 bases, with 12 bases lying between them. Germline V CDR1 and CDR2: MNHEY, SVGAGI. In DNA, the CDR3 is TGTGCCAGCAGTTACCTTGGGACTGGAGAGCAGTTCTTC. Translated: CASSYLGTGEQFF.

The rearrangement links TRBV7-2 to TRBJ2-6; no clear D. Per germline, CDR1 SGHTA and CDR2 FQGNSA. Trimming took off 5 bases at V and 0 bases at J, with 8 bases between the two ends. The CDR3 is 15 amino acids. The CDR3 DNA sequence: TGTGCCAGCAGCCTAGGTGGCTCTGGGGCCAACGTCCTGACTTTC. Residues: CASSLGGSGANVLTF.

V is TRBV5-8 and J is TRBJ1-4, with a possible D match to TRBD1 (5 bases). The germline V and J ends were trimmed by 1 base and 4 bases, with 8 bases remaining between them. Germline-derived CDR1 and CDR2 are SGHTS and YDEGEE. The CDR3 sequence is 14 residues long. This CDR3 reads CASSLTGFNEKLFF. The CDR3 region has the DNA TGTGCCAGCAGCTTGACAGGATTTAATGAAAAACTGTTTTTT.

V usage is TRBV30 and J usage is TRBJ2-5; 7 bases align to TRBD2. From germline, CDR1 is GTSNPN and CDR2 SVGIG (reference sequence). The junction had 6 bases not matched to a gene; V was cut back by 0 bases and J by 5 bases. The CDR3 covers 14 residues. CDR3 coding DNA: TGTGCCTGGAGTGTACCTCTAGCGGTCGAGACCCAGTACTTC. Protein: CAWSVPLAVETQYF.

The rearrangement joins TRBV4-3 to TRBJ2-3, with D possibly matching TRBD1 (5 bases). The CDR3 is 18 residues long. V was clipped by 2 bases and J by 0 bases, with 18 bases between them. Germline CDR1 and CDR2: LGHNA and YSLEER. The CDR3 spells CASSQYQAKGRSTDTQYF. The CDR3 region has the DNA TGCGCCAGCAGCCAATACCAAGCGAAGGGGCGCAGCACAGATACGCAGTATTTT.

CDR3: CASSFPPAEAFF. CDR3 nucleotides: TGTGCCAGCAGTTTCCCCCCAGCTGAAGCTTTCTTT. V usage is TRBV28 and J usage is TRBJ1-1; D ambiguous. The germline gives CDR1 MDHEN, CDR2 SYDVKM. V gave up 3 bases and J gave up 6 bases, with 8 bases separating them. CDR3 length: 12 amino acids.